The sample holds a few counts of the clone carrying this T cell receptor beta chain. The length of the CDR3 is 14 residues. Germline trimming cut 5 bases from V and 4 bases from J; bases unmatched to any gene: 4. CDR1 is LNHDA, CDR2 SQIVND, per germline (reference sequence). PCR was performed using 60 Vbeta and 13 Jbeta primers. Libraries were prepared by immunoSEQ multiplex PCR; TCRdb keeps only in-frame clonotypes and omits some of them. The sample includes approximately 180,000 clones, about 80% seen only once; the top ten take roughly 1.1%. The source of the sample is a study of cytomegalovirus exposure and HLA in healthy donors.

The chain is built from TRBV19 and TRBJ1-3; 8 bases match TRBD1. This sequence originates from a woman aged 40 to 50 in good health and CMV-seronegative. Sequenced sample: PBMCs. CDR3 region: CASSQQGEGNTIYF. DNA of the CDR3: TGTGCCAGTAGTCAACAGGGGGAAGGAAACACCATATATTTT.